This T cell receptor (beta chain) came from a study of T cell repertoires and HLA-DP antigens. Note on this clone: Its antigen remains unknown.

V was cut by 0 bases and J by 10 bases, with 9 bases left in between. The germline CDR1 and CDR2 sequences are DFQATT and SNEGSKA (reference sequence). This CDR3 has 11 amino acids. Assay used: immunoSEQ multiplex PCR; TCRdb lists only in-frame clones, some missing. The table shows roughly 120,000 clones, with 85% to 95% occurring only once. This TCR was recovered from a woman between 18 and 29 years old in good health and CMV-seronegative. Sequencing input: CD4+ T cells from PBMCs. The rearrangement uses TRBV20-1 and TRBJ1-1; unclear D gene. CDR3 DNA sequence: TGCAGTGCTAGAGAGGCAGTGGCAGCTTTCTTT. Translated: CSAREAVAAFF.